Listed here are 23 T cell receptor beta chains from one sample, sequenced in a study of breast tumors, draining lymph nodes, adjacent tissues. Breast cancer patients provided tissue from their axillary draining lymph nodes. TCRdb re-derived calls from the multiplex PCR reads in MiXCR, one entry per CDR3 protein. This sample has about 300,000 distinct CDR3 sequences, with over 30% found just once. The sample comprised axillary lymph node tissue. Receptors originate from a female donor with breast cancer. Some clones in this sample may be carry-over from other donors' samples.

This clonotype was seen repeatedly, ten times or more. CDR3 in DNA: TGCGCCAGCAGCCAGGGGGCGGCCCGAACTAATGAAAAACTGTTTTTT. Amino acids: CASSQGAARTNEKLFF. The chain links TRBV4-1 to TRBJ1-4, with D maybe TRBD1 (6 bases). The CDR3 has 16 residues. Germline CDR1 reads MGHRA; CDR2 reads YSYEKL. V was shortened by 3 bases and J by 1 base, with 12 bases between the two germline ends.

In this sample, this clonotype turned up many times. The chain employs TRBV7-2 and TRBJ1-5; a possible D gene is TRBD1 (6 bases). CDR3 length: 15 residues. Trimming stripped 5 bases from V and 2 bases from J, with 13 bases between. Looked up from germline, CDR1 is SGHTA and CDR2 is FQGNSA. The chain's CDR3 is CASSNRWGRNQPQHF. CDR3 in DNA: TGTGCCAGCAGCAACCGCTGGGGGCGCAATCAGCCCCAGCATTTT.

This chain connects TRBV3-1 to TRBJ2-7; D is unresolved. In germline, CDR1 is LGHDT, CDR2 YNNKEL (reference sequence). The germline V and J ends were trimmed by 1 base and 4 bases, with 11 bases remaining between them. The CDR3 is 14 residues long. This chain's CDR3 is CASSQAPKPYEQYF. CDR3 coding DNA: TGTGCCAGCAGCCAAGCCCCGAAACCTTACGAGCAGTACTTC.

This clonotype was recorded many times. V is TRBV7-6 and J is TRBJ1-2; D possibly corresponds to TRBD1 (6 bases). In germline, CDR1 is SGHVS, CDR2 FNYEAQ. The V gene lost 5 bases and the J gene lost 4 bases, with 23 bases spanning the gap. The CDR3 runs to 17 residues. CDR3: CASSLTPIQGGSYGYTF. The CDR3 region has the DNA TGTGCCAGCAGCCTAACGCCCATACAAGGGGGGAGCTATGGCTACACCTTC.

The V gene is TRBV10-3, the J gene TRBJ2-3, with TRBD2 matching 12 bases. The germline V gene has CDR1 ENHRY and CDR2 SYGVKD. The V segment lost 2 bases and the J segment 4 bases; nucleotides outside the gene matches: 1. The CDR3 sequence is 15 residues long. The chain's CDR3 is CAISEGTSGSDTQYF. The CDR3 DNA is TGTGCCATCAGTGAGGGGACTAGCGGGTCAGATACGCAGTATTTT.

The chain couples TRBV2 to TRBJ1-5; D is uncertain. This CDR3 is built from 14 residues. V was cut by 1 base and J by 7 bases, with 11 bases left in between. The germline V gene encodes CDR1 SNHLY and CDR2 FYNNEI. CDR3 DNA sequence: TGTGCCAGCAGTGAAGACCTAGCGGGACAGCCCCAGCATTTT. Translated, it gives CASSEDLAGQPQHF.

This clonotype was counted a few times. The DNA for the CDR3 is TGTGCCAGCTCGCAAAAACAGGGCGGCGGAAACACCATATATTTT. Protein product: CASSQKQGGGNTIYF. This sequence joins TRBV25-1 and TRBJ1-3, with D possibly being TRBD1 (6 bases). CDR1 is MGHDK, CDR2 SYGVNS, per germline. The V and J ends lost 8 bases and 4 bases respectively, with 18 bases between them. CDR3 length: 15 residues.

The chain couples TRBV20-1 to TRBJ2-4; the match to TRBD1 covers 8 bases. The CDR3 contains 14 residues. CDR1 and CDR2 from the germline V gene are DFQATT and SNEGSKA (reference sequence). Unmatched junction bases numbered 8, after V lost 4 bases and J lost 6 bases. DNA of the CDR3: TGCAGTGCTAAGACAGGGGCTTCCCTAAACATTCAGTACTTC. Protein product: CSAKTGASLNIQYF.

This clonotype was recorded many times. Without the conserved terminal phenylalanine or tryptophan, this CDR3 likely stems from a read error. It is unclear where the CDR3 begins or ends on the DNA, so no DNA is shown, and the CDR3 is as TCRdb lists it. The V gene is TRBV11-3, the J gene TRBJ2-7; the listed D gene, TRBD2, was not tested against the DNA. Ends included, the CDR3 has 10 residues. Germline-derived CDR1 and CDR2 are SGHNT and YENEEA. This CDR3 is CASSRTSGVL.

This clonotype was counted ten times or more. The gene calls are TRBV5-4 and TRBJ2-2; 12 bases align to TRBD2. V lost 6 bases and J lost 5; bases outside the gene matches: 5. CDR3 size: 15 residues. Germline CDR1 and CDR2: SGHNT and YYREEE (reference sequence). Here the CDR3 reads CASTLGLAGTGELFF. The CDR3 bases are TGTGCCAGCACTCTCGGACTAGCGGGAACCGGGGAGCTGTTTTTT.

This clonotype occurred many times. The chain employs TRBV20-1 and TRBJ1-2, with D perhaps TRBD1 (6 bases). V was clipped by 3 bases and J by 2 bases, with 7 bases between them. This CDR3 contains 12 residues. Germline assignment: CDR1 DFQATT and CDR2 SNEGSKA (reference sequence). The CDR3 loop is CSASDRNYGYTF. In DNA form, the CDR3 reads TGCAGTGCTAGCGACAGGAACTATGGCTACACCTTC.

As regards this clonotype: In this CDR3 the conserved last residue, phenylalanine or tryptophan, is missing, so a read error is likely. It is unclear where the CDR3 begins or ends on the DNA, so no DNA is shown, and the CDR3 is as TCRdb lists it. V gene TRBV7-9 combines with J gene TRBJ2-2; TRBD1 is the table's D call and was not checked against the DNA. Ends included, the CDR3 has 15 residues. Germline-derived CDR1 and CDR2 are SEHNR and FQNEAQ (reference sequence). CDR3 sequence: CASSFGTGDTGELVL.

The table lists this clonotype with many counts. The chain combines TRBV9 with TRBJ2-1, with 13 nucleotides matching TRBD2. The trim removed 3 bases at V and 7 bases at J, leaving 4 bases unmatched. The CDR3 is 15 amino acids. The germline gives CDR1 SGDLS, CDR2 YYNGEE. The CDR3 reads CASSEGLAGSNEQFF. The CDR3 DNA follows: TGTGCCAGCAGCGAGGGACTAGCGGGATCAAATGAGCAGTTCTTC.

In its sample, this clonotype was seen many times. This sequence joins TRBV11-1 and TRBJ2-7, with TRBD1 identical over 7 bases. The CDR3 loop spans 15 amino acids. Germline V lookup: CDR1 SGHAT, CDR2 FQDESV (reference sequence). V was pared by 5 bases and J by 1 base, with 8 bases of the junction left unmatched. The CDR3 loop reads CASSRDSFSSYEQYF. DNA for the CDR3: TGTGCCAGCAGCCGGGACAGCTTCTCGTCCTACGAGCAGTACTTC.

The table lists this clonotype with many counts. V gene TRBV29-1 combines with J gene TRBJ2-7; 7 bases line up with TRBD2. CDR3 size: 15 residues. V dropped 1 base and J dropped 2; count of bases not matched to a gene: 8. CDR1 is SQVTM and CDR2 is ANQGSEA in the germline V gene. The CDR3 sequence is CSVEGGGGKAYEQYF. In nucleotides, the CDR3 is TGCAGCGTTGAAGGGGGGGGAGGGAAAGCCTACGAGCAGTACTTC.

This clonotype was recorded many times. J is TRBJ2-2 and V is TRBV5-5, with TRBD2 matching over 11 bases. There are 17 residues in the CDR3. Germline V CDR1 and CDR2: SGHKS, YYEKEE (reference sequence). Losses at the gene ends were 0 bases for V and 2 bases for J; bases not matched to a gene: 3. The CDR3 spells CASSLEGLADNTGELFF. For the CDR3, the DNA is TGTGCCAGCAGCTTGGAGGGACTAGCGGATAACACCGGGGAGCTGTTTTTT. Based on the CDR3 plus reference TRBV5-5 and TRBJ2-2, the full variable domain is DAGVTQSPTHLIKTRGQQVTLRCSPISGHKSVSWYQQVLGQGPQFIFQYYEKEERGRGNFPDRFSARQFPNYSSELNVNALLLGDSALYLCASSLEGLADNTGELFFGEGSRLTVL.

As for this clonotype: Possible read error: a much larger clone is one base away. The V call is TRBV4-3, the J call TRBJ2-2; no clear D. Germline values: CDR1 LGHNA, CDR2 YSLEER. V dropped 4 bases and J dropped 0 bases, with 18 bases sitting between them. The CDR3 consists of 18 residues. The CDR3 loop is CASSPVAARSANTGELFF. CDR3 sequence (DNA): TGCGCCAGCAGCCCGGTGGCGGCGCGTTCCGCGAACACCGGGGAGCTGTTTTTT.

The table lists this clonotype with a few counts. J is TRBJ2-4 and V is TRBV4-2; weak D call: TRBD2 (5 bases). CDR1 and CDR2 from the germline V gene are LGHNA and YNFKEQ. There are 16 residues in the CDR3. V dropped 4 bases and J dropped 0 bases, with 13 bases sitting between them. Here the CDR3 DNA reads TGTGCCAGCAGCCTCTCGGGGTCTGGAGCCAAAAACATTCAGTACTTC. Translated: CASSLSGSGAKNIQYF.

The DNA of the CDR3 is TGTGCCAGCAGCTTGGACAGGGGTGGCGAGCAGTACTTC. Amino acid sequence: CASSLDRGGEQYF. J is TRBJ2-7 and V is TRBV7-3; 9 bases agree with TRBD1. Germline V gene sequence: CDR1 SGHTA, CDR2 FQGTGA. The V segment lost 3 bases and the J segment 6 bases; nucleotides outside the gene matches: 3. This CDR3 is built from 13 residues.

This clonotype showed up just a few times. This chain uses TRBV3-1 with TRBJ2-1; the D is unclear. Germline V gene data show CDR1 as LGHDT and CDR2 as YNNKEL (reference sequence). The CDR3 runs to 12 residues. V was pared by 2 bases and J by 10 bases, with 9 bases between. The CDR3 sequence: CASSQRPLEQFF. CDR3 nucleotide sequence: TGTGCCAGCAGCCAACGTCCATTAGAGCAGTTCTTC.

This clonotype appeared a few times. V is TRBV9 and J is TRBJ1-1, with D possibly TRBD1 on 5 matching bases. V lost 4 bases and J 4 bases, leaving 14 bases between the germline ends. Germline CDR1 SGDLS, CDR2 YYNGEE. There are 14 residues in the CDR3. The CDR3 DNA reads as TGTGCCAGCAGCCCCCCGAGGGGAGCCACTGAAGCTTTCTTT. Translated, it gives CASSPPRGATEAFF. The full variable domain, completed using reference TRBV9 and TRBJ1-1, is DSGVTQTPKHLITATGQRVTLRCSPRSGDLSVYWYQQSLDQGLQFLIQYYNGEERAKGNILERFSAQQFPDLHSELNLSSLELGDSALYFCASSPPRGATEAFFGQGTRLTVV.

This clonotype was picked up many times. DNA for the CDR3: TGTGCCAGCAGCTTAGGGGGGGCGGGAGTCAATGAGCAGTTCTTC. Protein: CASSLGGAGVNEQFF. The chain carries TRBV11-2 and TRBJ2-1; D perhaps matches TRBD2 (7 bases). Per the germline V gene, CDR1 is SGHAT and CDR2 is FQNNGV. Trimming left V 1 base short and J 6 bases short, with 13 bases between. The CDR3 consists of 15 residues.

This clonotype was detected many times. The V and J genes are TRBV19 and TRBJ1-5; D is possibly TRBD1 (5 bases). Germline assignment: CDR1 LNHDA and CDR2 SQIVND (reference sequence). The CDR3 has 14 residues. V lost 3 bases and J lost 4, with 10 bases in between. CDR3 amino acids: CASSMARGNQPQHF. CDR3 sequence (DNA): TGTGCCAGTAGTATGGCACGGGGGAATCAGCCCCAGCATTTT.